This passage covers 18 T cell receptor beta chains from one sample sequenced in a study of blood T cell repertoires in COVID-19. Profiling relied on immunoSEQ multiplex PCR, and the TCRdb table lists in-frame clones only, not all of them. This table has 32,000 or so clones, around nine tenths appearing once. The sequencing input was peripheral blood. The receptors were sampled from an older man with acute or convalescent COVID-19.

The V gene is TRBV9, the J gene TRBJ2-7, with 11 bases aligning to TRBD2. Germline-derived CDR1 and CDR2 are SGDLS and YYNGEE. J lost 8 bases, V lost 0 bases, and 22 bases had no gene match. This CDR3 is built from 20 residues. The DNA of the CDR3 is TGTGCCAGCAGCGTAGGGGCGCGTCAGGGGCAGGTCGGACTAGCGGGCCAGCAGTACTTC. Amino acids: CASSVGARQGQVGLAGQQYF.

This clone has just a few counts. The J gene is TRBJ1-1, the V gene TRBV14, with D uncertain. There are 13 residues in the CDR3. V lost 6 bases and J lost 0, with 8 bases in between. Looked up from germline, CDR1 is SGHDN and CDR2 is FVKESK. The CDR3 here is CASSEGMNTEAFF. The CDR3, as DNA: TGTGCCAGCAGTGAGGGCATGAACACTGAAGCTTTCTTT.

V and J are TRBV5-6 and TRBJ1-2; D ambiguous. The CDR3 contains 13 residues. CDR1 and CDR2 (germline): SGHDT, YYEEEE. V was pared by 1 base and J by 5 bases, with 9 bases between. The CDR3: CASSLLRQYGYTF. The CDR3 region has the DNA TGTGCCAGCAGCTTGTTGCGGCAGTATGGCTACACCTTC.

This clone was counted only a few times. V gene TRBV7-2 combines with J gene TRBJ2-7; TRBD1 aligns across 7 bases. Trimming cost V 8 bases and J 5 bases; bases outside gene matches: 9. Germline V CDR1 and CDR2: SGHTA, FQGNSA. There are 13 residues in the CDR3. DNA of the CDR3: TGTGCCAGCGGGACAGCTTTTCTTGACGAGCAGTACTTC. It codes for CASGTAFLDEQYF.

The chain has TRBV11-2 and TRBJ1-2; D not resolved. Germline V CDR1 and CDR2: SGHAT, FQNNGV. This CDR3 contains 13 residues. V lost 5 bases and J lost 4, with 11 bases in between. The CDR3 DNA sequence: TGTGCCAGCAGCCCCGCTGGCGGCTATGGCTACACCTTC. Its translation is CASSPAGGYGYTF.

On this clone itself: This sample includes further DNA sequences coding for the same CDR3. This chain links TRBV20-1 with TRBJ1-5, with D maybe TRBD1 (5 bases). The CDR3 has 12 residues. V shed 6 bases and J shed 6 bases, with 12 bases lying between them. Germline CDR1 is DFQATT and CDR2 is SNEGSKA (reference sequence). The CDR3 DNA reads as TGCAGTGCAAGTGCCGGGGGTCAGCCCCAGCATTTT. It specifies CSASAGGQPQHF.

The CDR3 DNA reads as TGTGCCATCAGTGCCTCGAGCGGACAGAAGGCGGGTCAGCCCCAGCATTTT. It yields the protein CAISASSGQKAGQPQHF. The chain uses TRBV10-3 and TRBJ1-5, with TRBD1 as a possible D gene (6 bases). Trimming pared 4 bases from V and 6 bases from J, leaving 22 bases between. This CDR3 is 17 amino acids long. Germline CDR1 and CDR2: ENHRY and SYGVKD.

As DNA, the CDR3 is TGCGCCAGCAGCTTTAGGGCGCAGGGGGATGGCTACACCTTC. This sequence encodes CASSFRAQGDGYTF. The chain carries TRBV5-1 and TRBJ1-2; 7 bases align to TRBD1. The ends lost 2 bases at V and 6 bases at J; junction bases unmatched: 7. The CDR3 runs to 14 residues. The germline CDR1 and CDR2 sequences are SGHRS and YFSETQ.

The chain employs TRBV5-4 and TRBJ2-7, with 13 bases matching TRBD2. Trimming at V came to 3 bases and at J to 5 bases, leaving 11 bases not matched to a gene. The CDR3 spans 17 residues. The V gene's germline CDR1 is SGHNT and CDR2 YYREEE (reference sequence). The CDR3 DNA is TGTGCCAGCAGCTCGGGGACTAGCGGGATCAGTTCCCACGAGCAGTACTTC. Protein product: CASSSGTSGISSHEQYF.

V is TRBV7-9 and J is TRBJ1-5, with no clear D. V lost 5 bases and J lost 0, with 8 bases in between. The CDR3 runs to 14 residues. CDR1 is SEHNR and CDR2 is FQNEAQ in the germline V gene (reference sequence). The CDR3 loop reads CASSTSNSNQPQHF. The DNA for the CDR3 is TGTGCCAGCAGCACAAGTAATAGCAATCAGCCCCAGCATTTT.

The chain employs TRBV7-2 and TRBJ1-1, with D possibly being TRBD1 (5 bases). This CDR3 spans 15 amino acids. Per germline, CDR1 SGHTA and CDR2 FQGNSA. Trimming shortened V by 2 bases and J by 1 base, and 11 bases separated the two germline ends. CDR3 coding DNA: TGTGCCAGCAGCTTAAGAAACAGGCCGAACACTGAAGCTTTCTTT. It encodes CASSLRNRPNTEAFF. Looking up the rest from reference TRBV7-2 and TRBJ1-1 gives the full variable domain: GAGVSQSPSNKVTEKGKDVELRCDPISGHTALYWYRQSLGQGLEFLIYFQGNSAPDKSGLPSDRFSAERTGGSVSTLTIQRTQQEDSAVYLCASSLRNRPNTEAFFGQGTRLTVV.

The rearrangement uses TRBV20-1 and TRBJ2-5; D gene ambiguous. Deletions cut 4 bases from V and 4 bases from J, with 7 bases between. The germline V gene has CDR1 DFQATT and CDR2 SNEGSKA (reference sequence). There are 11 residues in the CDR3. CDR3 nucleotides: TGCAGTGCTACCCTCTCAGAGACCCAGTACTTC. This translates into CSATLSETQYF.

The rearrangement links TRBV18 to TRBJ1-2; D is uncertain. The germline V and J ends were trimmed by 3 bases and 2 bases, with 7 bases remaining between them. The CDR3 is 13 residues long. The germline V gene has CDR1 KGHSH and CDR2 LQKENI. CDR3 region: CASSPDTNYGYTF. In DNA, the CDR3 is TGTGCCAGCTCACCCGACACCAACTATGGCTACACCTTC.

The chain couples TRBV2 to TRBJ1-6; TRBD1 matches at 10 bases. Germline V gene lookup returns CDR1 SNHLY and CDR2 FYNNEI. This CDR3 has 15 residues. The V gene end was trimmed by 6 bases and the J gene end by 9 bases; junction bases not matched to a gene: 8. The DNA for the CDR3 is TGTGCCAGCAGCCCCGACAGGGGGCGAGGTTCACCCCTCCACTTT. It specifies CASSPDRGRGSPLHF.

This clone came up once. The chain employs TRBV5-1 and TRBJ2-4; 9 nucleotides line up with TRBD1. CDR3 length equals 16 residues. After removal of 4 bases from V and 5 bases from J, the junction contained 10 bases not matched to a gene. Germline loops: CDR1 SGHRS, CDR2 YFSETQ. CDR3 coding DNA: TGCGCCAGCAGCGCTGGAGGACAGGGGTTCCAAAACATTCAGTACTTC. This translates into CASSAGGQGFQNIQYF. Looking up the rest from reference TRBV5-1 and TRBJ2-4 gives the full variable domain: KAGVTQTPRYLIKTRGQQVTLSCSPISGHRSVSWYQQTPGQGLQFLFEYFSETQRNKGNFPGRFSGRQFSNSRSEMNVSTLELGDSALYLCASSAGGQGFQNIQYFGAGTRLSVL.

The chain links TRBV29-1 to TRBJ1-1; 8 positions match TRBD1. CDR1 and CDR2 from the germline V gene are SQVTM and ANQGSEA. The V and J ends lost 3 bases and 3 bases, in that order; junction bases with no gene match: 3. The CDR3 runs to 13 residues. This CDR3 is CSVEAGGYTEAFF. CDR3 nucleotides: TGCAGCGTTGAGGCAGGGGGCTACACTGAAGCTTTCTTT.

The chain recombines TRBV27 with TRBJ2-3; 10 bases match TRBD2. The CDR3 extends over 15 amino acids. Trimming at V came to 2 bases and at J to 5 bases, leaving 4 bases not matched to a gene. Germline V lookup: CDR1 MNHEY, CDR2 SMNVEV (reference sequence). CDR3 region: CASSLLAGVVDTQYF. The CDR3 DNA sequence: TGTGCCAGCAGTTTACTAGCGGGAGTGGTAGATACGCAGTATTTT.

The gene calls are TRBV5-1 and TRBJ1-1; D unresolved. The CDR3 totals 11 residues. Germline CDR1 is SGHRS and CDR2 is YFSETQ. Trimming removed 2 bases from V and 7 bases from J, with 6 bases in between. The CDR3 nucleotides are TGCGCCAGCAGCTTAGGAGGTGAAGCTTTCTTT. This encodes CASSLGGEAFF.